The clone carrying this T cell receptor (beta chain) was detected only a few times. Its specificity is not known. Clones were sequenced by immunoSEQ multiplex PCR, and TCRdb holds only the in-frame ones, with some missing. The data show about 140,000 clones, with roughly 91% seen just once and 1.5% held by the top ten. These data are taken from a study of CD4+ T cells in melanoma. There are 15 residues in the CDR3. The germline gives CDR1 KGHSH, CDR2 LQKENI. Trimming cost V 0 bases and J 1 base, with 9 bases left between them. Whole-study findings and limits: Reportedly, melanoma neoantigen-specific CD4+ T cells showed varied differentiation states. A reported correlation linked neoantigen-specific CD4+ T cells to CD8+, macrophage and B cell function.

The origin of this receptor is a human donor with melanoma. This chain links TRBV18 with TRBJ1-1, with D hard to call. CDR3 in amino acids: CASSPPGRPNTEAFF. CDR3 coding DNA: TGTGCCAGCTCACCACCAGGACGGCCGAACACTGAAGCTTTCTTT.